This TCR beta chain is from a study of response to subunit inactivated influenza vaccine. Trimming shortened V by 3 bases and J by 9 bases, and 18 bases separated the two germline ends. The germline gives CDR1 LGHNA, CDR2 YNFKEQ. The length of the CDR3 is 15 residues. This clonotype was seen only a few times. Its antigen is not identified. Study findings and constraints: The authors proposed limited new T cell recruitment per seasonal influenza vaccination.

In TCRdb, the RT-PCR reads were re-called with MiXCR into one record per CDR3 protein. The table lists roughly 160,000 distinct CDR3 sequences, over 8.5% of them singletons. The sequence came from a man aged 50-75 years who received an inactivated influenza vaccine. The V and J genes are TRBV4-2 and TRBJ1-5; possibly TRBD1 for D (6 bases). The sample was CD8+ T cells sorted from PBMCs, taken roughly 24 months after vaccination. In DNA form, the CDR3 reads TGTGCCAGCAGCCAGGGGTCGGCAGGGGTACTGCCCCAGCATTTT. Its protein product is CASSQGSAGVLPQHF.